The source of this T cell receptor beta chain is a study of type 1 regulatory T cells. The wider study: This in vitro CD4 product, T-allo10, is enriched for Tr1 cells and alloantigen-specific. Study conclusions and caveats: Compared with non-Tr1 cells, Tr1 cells showed a narrower TCR repertoire.

TCRdb ran MiXCR on the reads and lists one entry per CDR3 protein. Here the sample spans about 69,000 distinct CDR3 sequences, around 20% being singletons. In the case of this clonotype: Its matching antigen is unknown.

CDR3 size: 12 residues. Germline V gene sequence: CDR1 SGHTA, CDR2 FQGTGA. The TCR was taken from a human donor in good health. This chain connects TRBV7-3 to TRBJ2-7; D is ambiguous. The J call is uncertain, as TRBJ2-5 better fits the DNA end. Sequencing was performed on cultured type 1 regulatory T (Tr1) cells, either the whole culture or a sorted fraction (not recorded which). The CDR3 is CASSFSEETQYF. Here the CDR3 DNA reads TGTGCCAGCAGCTTCTCGGAAGAGACCCAGTACTTC.